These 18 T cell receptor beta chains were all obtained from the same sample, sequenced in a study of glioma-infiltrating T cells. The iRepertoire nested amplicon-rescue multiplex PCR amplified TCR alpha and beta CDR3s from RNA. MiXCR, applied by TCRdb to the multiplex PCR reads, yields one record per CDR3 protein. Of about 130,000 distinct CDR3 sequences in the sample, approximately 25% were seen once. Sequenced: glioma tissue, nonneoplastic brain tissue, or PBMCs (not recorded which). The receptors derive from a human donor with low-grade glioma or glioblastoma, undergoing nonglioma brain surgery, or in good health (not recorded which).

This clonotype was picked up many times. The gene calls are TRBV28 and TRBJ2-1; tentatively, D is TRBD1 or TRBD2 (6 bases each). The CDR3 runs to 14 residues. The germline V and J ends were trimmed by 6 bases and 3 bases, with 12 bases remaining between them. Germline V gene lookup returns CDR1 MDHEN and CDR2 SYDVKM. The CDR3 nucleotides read TGTGCCAGCAGGGGGGGCAGAAACTACAATGAGCAGTTCTTC. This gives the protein CASRGGRNYNEQFF.

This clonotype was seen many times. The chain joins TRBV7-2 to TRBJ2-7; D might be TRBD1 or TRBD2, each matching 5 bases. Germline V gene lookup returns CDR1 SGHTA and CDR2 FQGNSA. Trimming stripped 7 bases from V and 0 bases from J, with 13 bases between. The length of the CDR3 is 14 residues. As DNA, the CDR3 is TGTGCCAGCAAGGCAGGGACCTTCTCCTACGAGCAGTACTTC. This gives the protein CASKAGTFSYEQYF.

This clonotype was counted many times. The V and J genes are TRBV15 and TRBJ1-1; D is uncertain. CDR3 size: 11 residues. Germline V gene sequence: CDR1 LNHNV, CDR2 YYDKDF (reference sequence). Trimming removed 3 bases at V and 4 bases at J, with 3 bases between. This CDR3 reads CATSSFTEAFF. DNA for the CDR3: TGTGCCACCAGCAGTTTCACTGAAGCTTTCTTT.

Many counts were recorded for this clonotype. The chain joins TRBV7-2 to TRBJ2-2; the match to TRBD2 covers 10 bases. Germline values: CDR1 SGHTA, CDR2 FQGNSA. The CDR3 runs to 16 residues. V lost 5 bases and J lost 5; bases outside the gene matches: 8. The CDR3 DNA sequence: TGTGCCAGCAGCCCAGAGGGACTAGCGATAACCGGGGAGCTGTTTTTT. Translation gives CASSPEGLAITGELFF.

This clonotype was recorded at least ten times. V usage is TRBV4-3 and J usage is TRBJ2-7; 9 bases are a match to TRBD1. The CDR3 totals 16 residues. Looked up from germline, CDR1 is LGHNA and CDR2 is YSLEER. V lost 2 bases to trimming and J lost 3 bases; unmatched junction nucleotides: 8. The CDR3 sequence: CASSQFADRGNYEQYF. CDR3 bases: TGCGCCAGCAGCCAATTCGCGGACAGGGGCAACTACGAGCAGTACTTC.

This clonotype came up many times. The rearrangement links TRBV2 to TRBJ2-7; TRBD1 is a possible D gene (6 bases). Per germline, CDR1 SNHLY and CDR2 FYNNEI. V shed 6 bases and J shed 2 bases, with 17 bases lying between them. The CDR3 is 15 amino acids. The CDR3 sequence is CASRGDRQAAYEQYF. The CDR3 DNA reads TGTGCCAGCAGAGGAGATAGACAGGCTGCCTACGAGCAGTACTTC.

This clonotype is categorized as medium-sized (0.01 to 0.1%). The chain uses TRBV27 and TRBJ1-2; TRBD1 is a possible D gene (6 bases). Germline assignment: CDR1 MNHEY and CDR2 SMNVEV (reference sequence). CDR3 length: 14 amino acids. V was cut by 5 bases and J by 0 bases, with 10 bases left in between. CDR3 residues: CASSLKGANYGYTF. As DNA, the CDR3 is TGTGCCAGCAGTCTTAAGGGGGCTAACTATGGCTACACCTTC.

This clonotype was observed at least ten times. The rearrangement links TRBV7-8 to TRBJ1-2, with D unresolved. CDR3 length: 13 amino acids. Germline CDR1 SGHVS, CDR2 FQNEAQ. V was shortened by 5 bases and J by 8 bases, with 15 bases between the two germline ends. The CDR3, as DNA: TGTGCCAGCAGCCCCGGGGAACCGACGGGCTACACCTTC. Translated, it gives CASSPGEPTGYTF.

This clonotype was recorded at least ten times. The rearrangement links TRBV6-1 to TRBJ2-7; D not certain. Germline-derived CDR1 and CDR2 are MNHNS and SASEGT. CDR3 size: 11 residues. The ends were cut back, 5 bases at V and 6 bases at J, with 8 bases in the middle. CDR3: CASSPLLEQYF. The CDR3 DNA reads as TGTGCCAGCAGTCCACTTCTCGAGCAGTACTTC.

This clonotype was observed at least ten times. CDR3: CASSLGKYYGYTF. The CDR3 DNA reads as TGTGCCAGCAGTTTAGGCAAATACTATGGCTACACCTTC. This rearrangement joins TRBV27 to TRBJ1-2; no clear D gene. V gave up 2 bases and J gave up 3 bases, with 7 bases separating them. The CDR3 has 13 amino acids. The germline gives CDR1 MNHEY, CDR2 SMNVEV (reference sequence).

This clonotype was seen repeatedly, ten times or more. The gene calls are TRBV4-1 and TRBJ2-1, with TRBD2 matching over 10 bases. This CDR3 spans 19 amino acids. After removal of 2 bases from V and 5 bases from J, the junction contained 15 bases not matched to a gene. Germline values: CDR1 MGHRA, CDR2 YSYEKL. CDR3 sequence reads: CASSQSRIRTSGEDNEQFF. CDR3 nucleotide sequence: TGCGCCAGCAGCCAAAGTCGGATAAGGACTAGCGGCGAGGACAATGAGCAGTTCTTC.

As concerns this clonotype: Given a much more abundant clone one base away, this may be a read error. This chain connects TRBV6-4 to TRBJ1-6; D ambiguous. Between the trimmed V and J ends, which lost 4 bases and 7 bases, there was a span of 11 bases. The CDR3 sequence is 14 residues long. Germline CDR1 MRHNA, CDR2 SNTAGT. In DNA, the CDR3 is TGTGCCAGCAGTGTGGACGGAGGCAATTCACCCCTCCACTTT. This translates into CASSVDGGNSPLHF.

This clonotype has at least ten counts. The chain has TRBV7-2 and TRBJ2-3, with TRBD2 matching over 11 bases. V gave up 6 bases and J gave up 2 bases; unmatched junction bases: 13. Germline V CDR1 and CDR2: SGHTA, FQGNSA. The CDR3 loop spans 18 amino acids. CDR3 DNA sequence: TGTGCCAGCAGGTTAAATCTTCGACTAGCGGGGATCACAGATACGCAGTATTTT. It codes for CASRLNLRLAGITDTQYF.

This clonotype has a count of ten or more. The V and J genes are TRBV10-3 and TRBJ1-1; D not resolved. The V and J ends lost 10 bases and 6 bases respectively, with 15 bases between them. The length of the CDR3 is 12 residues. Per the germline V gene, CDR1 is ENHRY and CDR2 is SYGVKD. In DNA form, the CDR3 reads TGTGCCAGCAGCAGGCCCGGCTCTGAAGCTTTCTTT. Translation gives CASSRPGSEAFF.

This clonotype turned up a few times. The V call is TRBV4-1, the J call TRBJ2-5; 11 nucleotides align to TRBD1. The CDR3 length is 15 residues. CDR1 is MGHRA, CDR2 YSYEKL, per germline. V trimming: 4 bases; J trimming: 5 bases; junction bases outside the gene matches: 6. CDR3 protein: CASSLGQGAAETQYF. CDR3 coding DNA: TGCGCCAGCAGCCTAGGACAGGGGGCGGCGGAGACCCAGTACTTC.

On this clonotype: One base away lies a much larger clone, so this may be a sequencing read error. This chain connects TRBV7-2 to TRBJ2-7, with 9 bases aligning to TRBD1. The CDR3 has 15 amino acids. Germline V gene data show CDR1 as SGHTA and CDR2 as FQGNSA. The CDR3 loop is CASSFTQGAAYERYF. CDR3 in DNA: TGTGCCAGCAGCTTTACACAGGGGGCGGCCTACGAGCGGTACTTC.

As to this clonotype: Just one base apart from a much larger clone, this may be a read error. CDR3 in amino acids: CASSDRLAVVGETQYF. CDR3 nucleotide sequence: TGTGCCAGCAGTGACCGACTAGCGGTAGTGGGAGAGACCCAGTACTTC. The rearrangement joins TRBV6-1 to TRBJ2-5; 9 bases agree with TRBD2. The CDR3 has 16 amino acids. After removal of 3 bases from V and 4 bases from J, the junction contained 9 bases not matched to a gene. Germline V gene lookup returns CDR1 MNHNS and CDR2 SASEGT.

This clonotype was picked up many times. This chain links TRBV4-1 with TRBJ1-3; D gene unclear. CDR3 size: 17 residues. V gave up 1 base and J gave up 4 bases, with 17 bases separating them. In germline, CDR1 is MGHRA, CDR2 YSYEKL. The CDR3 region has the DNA TGCGCCAGCAGCCAAGGGCCCGCGCTCGGGTCCGGAAACACCATATATTTT. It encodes CASSQGPALGSGNTIYF.